This entry lists 11 T cell receptor beta chains sequenced from one sample in a study of human thymus T cells. Sequencing used immunoSEQ multiplex PCR; TCRdb keeps in-frame clones, though not all of them. This sample has fewer than 55,000 clones, with 94% found just once. Sequencing input: blood. The receptors were sampled from a boy younger than two with a congenital heart defect but otherwise immunologically healthy.

This clone was counted once. The chain employs TRBV10-3 and TRBJ2-7, with TRBD1 matching over 9 bases. The ends lost 3 bases at V and 2 bases at J; junction bases unmatched: 8. The CDR3 is 16 amino acids. Per the germline V gene, CDR1 is ENHRY and CDR2 is SYGVKD. The chain's CDR3 is CAISESDRGFAYEQYF. The CDR3 DNA sequence: TGTGCCATCAGTGAATCGGACAGGGGTTTCGCCTACGAGCAGTACTTC.

The rearrangement joins TRBV19 to TRBJ2-3; no clear D gene. CDR1 and CDR2 from the germline V gene are LNHDA and SQIVND (reference sequence). Trimming took off 2 bases at V and 0 bases at J, with 15 bases between the two ends. The CDR3 runs to 17 residues. The CDR3 protein is CASSIITLSASTDTQYF. CDR3 DNA: TGTGCCAGTAGTATAATAACCCTAAGCGCCAGCACAGATACGCAGTATTTT. The full variable domain, completed using reference TRBV19 and TRBJ2-3, is DGGITQSPKYLFRKEGQNVTLSCEQNLNHDAMYWYRQDPGQGLRLIYYSQIVNDFQKGDIAEGYSVSREKKESFPLTVTSAQKNPTAFYLCASSIITLSASTDTQYFGPGTRLTVL.

The J gene is TRBJ1-4, the V gene TRBV19; TRBD1 matches at 7 bases. The CDR3 extends over 13 amino acids. Trimming cost V 1 base and J 10 bases; bases outside gene matches: 3. The germline CDR1 and CDR2 sequences are LNHDA and SQIVND (reference sequence). The CDR3 region is CASSIGQGGKLFF. The CDR3, as DNA: TGTGCCAGTAGTATAGGACAGGGCGGAAAACTGTTTTTT.

The chain carries TRBV4-3 and TRBJ2-3, with 7 bases identical to TRBD1. CDR1 LGHNA and CDR2 YSLEER come from the germline V gene. V dropped 4 bases and J dropped 0; count of bases not matched to a gene: 13. This CDR3 is 18 amino acids long. This CDR3 is CASSLSPSGQSSTDTQYF. The CDR3 DNA is TGCGCCAGCAGCCTGAGCCCCTCGGGACAGTCGAGCACAGATACGCAGTATTTT.

The genes are TRBV2 and TRBJ2-1; D gene ambiguous. The CDR3 totals 14 residues. Trimming stripped 11 bases from V and 0 bases from J, with 14 bases between. Germline CDR1 and CDR2: SNHLY and FYNNEI. CDR3 in amino acids: CAGFTPSSYNEQFF. For the CDR3, the DNA is TGTGCCGGTTTTACGCCGAGCTCCTACAATGAGCAGTTCTTC.

The chain uses TRBV4-3 and TRBJ2-7; D is unclear. This CDR3 has 13 amino acids. V was trimmed by 0 bases and J by 1 base, leaving 4 bases between them. Looked up from germline, CDR1 is LGHNA and CDR2 is YSLEER. CDR3 in amino acids: CASSQDSSYEQYF. In nucleotides, the CDR3 is TGCGCCAGCAGCCAAGATAGTTCCTACGAGCAGTACTTC.

This clone was detected once. This chain uses TRBV4-1 with TRBJ2-7; 9 bases agree with TRBD2. V lost 1 base, J lost 2 bases, and 3 bases stayed unmatched. Germline V CDR1 and CDR2: MGHRA, YSYEKL. This CDR3 is built from 15 residues. The DNA for the CDR3 is TGCGCCAGCAGCCAAGGAGCGGGGGGTACCTACGAGCAGTACTTC. Amino acid sequence: CASSQGAGGTYEQYF.

This chain connects TRBV15 to TRBJ2-1, with 8 bases aligning to TRBD1. The CDR3 spans 15 residues. V was pared by 7 bases and J by 10 bases, with 15 bases of the junction left unmatched. Germline V gives CDR1 LNHNV, CDR2 YYDKDF (reference sequence). The CDR3 region has the DNA TGTGCCACCATGCCACCGGGACAGGCTTTTGGGGAGCAGTTCTTC. Its protein product is CATMPPGQAFGEQFF.

This chain links TRBV19 with TRBJ2-5; 10 positions match TRBD2. This CDR3 spans 15 amino acids. V lost 10 bases, J lost 5 bases, and 13 bases stayed unmatched. Looked up from germline, CDR1 is LNHDA and CDR2 is SQIVND (reference sequence). CDR3 protein: CATRAGGRKGETQYF. In nucleotides, the CDR3 is TGTGCCACTAGAGCGGGGGGGCGGAAAGGGGAGACCCAGTACTTC.

This clone has just one count. The rearrangement links TRBV5-1 to TRBJ2-3; a possible D gene is TRBD2 (5 bases). Trimming removed 0 bases at V and 6 bases at J, with 14 bases between. There are 15 residues in the CDR3. Germline-derived CDR1 and CDR2 are SGHRS and YFSETQ. The CDR3 bases are TGCGCCAGCAGCTTGGGCGAGCAACGAGGGGATACGCAGTATTTT. As protein: CASSLGEQRGDTQYF.

This sequence joins TRBV6-1 and TRBJ2-7; 12 nucleotides line up with TRBD2. J was trimmed by 2 bases and V by 4 bases; bases with no gene match: 0. From germline, CDR1 is MNHNS and CDR2 SASEGT. This CDR3 region has 14 residues. CDR3 in amino acids: CASSGLAGAYEQYF. CDR3 nucleotides: TGTGCCAGCAGTGGACTAGCGGGGGCCTACGAGCAGTACTTC.